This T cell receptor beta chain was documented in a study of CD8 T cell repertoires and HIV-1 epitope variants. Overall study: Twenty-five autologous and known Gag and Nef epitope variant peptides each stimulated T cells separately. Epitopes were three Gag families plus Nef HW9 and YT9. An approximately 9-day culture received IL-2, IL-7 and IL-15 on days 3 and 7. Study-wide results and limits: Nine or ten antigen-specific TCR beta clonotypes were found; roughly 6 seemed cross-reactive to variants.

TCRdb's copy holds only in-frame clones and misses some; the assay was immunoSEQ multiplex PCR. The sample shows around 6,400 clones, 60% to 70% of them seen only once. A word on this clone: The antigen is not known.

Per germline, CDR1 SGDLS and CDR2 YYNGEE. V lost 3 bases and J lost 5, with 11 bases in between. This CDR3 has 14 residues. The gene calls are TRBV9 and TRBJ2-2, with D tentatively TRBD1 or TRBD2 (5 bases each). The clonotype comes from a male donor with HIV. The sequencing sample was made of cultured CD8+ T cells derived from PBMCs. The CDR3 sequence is CASSAGDRTGELFF. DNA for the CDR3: TGTGCCAGCAGCGCCGGGGACCGAACCGGGGAGCTGTTTTTT.